The 30 T cell receptor beta chains in this list originate from one sample, sequenced in a study of fetal regulatory T cell absence and autoimmunity. Assay used: immunoSEQ multiplex PCR; TCRdb lists only in-frame clones, some missing. The sample yields 95,000 to 100,000 clones, around 72% seen once. Source material: pancreas tissue. The receptors originated from a male donor with IPEX syndrome.

The V and J genes are TRBV4-1 and TRBJ2-5; 7 bases align to TRBD2. This CDR3 spans 17 amino acids. Germline CDR1 MGHRA, CDR2 YSYEKL. With 1 base clipped from V and 4 bases from J, the junction kept 12 bases outside the gene matches. The CDR3 is CASSQVIGSGRAETQYF. The CDR3 region has the DNA TGCGCCAGCAGCCAAGTAATAGGAAGTGGGAGGGCAGAGACCCAGTACTTC.

In its sample, this clone was seen once. The CDR3 sequence is CASSFREGLTGELFF. The DNA for the CDR3 is TGTGCCAGCAGTTTCCGGGAGGGATTGACCGGGGAGCTGTTTTTT. The chain recombines TRBV6-1 with TRBJ2-2; 8 bases align to TRBD2. There are 15 residues in the CDR3. Germline CDR1 MNHNS, CDR2 SASEGT. The J segment lost 5 bases and the V segment lost 5 bases, leaving 7 bases of the junction unmatched.

The chain joins TRBV7-8 to TRBJ2-1, with D hard to call. The CDR3 runs 16 residues. From germline, CDR1 is SGHVS and CDR2 FQNEAQ. V was pared by 0 bases and J by 7 bases, with 16 bases between. The CDR3 DNA is TGTGCCAGCAGCTTAGCTCAAGTGTCCCGCCGGAATGAGCAGTTCTTC. Its protein is CASSLAQVSRRNEQFF.

At least ten counts were recorded for this clone. This sequence joins TRBV7-9 and TRBJ1-2; D uncertain. CDR1 is SEHNR and CDR2 is FQNEAQ in the germline V gene (reference sequence). The length of the CDR3 is 12 residues. The V end lost 5 bases, the J end lost 8 bases, and 12 bases lay between the germline ends. The CDR3 DNA reads TGTGCCAGCAGCCCCATAGGAGAAGGCTACACCTTC. This translates into CASSPIGEGYTF.

This chain links TRBV5-5 with TRBJ2-7; D is unclear. Germline V gene data show CDR1 as SGHKS and CDR2 as YYEKEE (reference sequence). Trimming took 4 bases from V and 2 from J, leaving 10 bases between them. The CDR3 totals 13 residues. In DNA form, the CDR3 reads TGTGCCAGCAGCCCGACACCGGCCTACGAGCAGTACTTC. Its protein product is CASSPTPAYEQYF. Full variable domain (outside the CDR3, taken from reference TRBV5-5 and TRBJ2-7): DAGVTQSPTHLIKTRGQQVTLRCSPISGHKSVSWYQQVLGQGPQFIFQYYEKEERGRGNFPDRFSARQFPNYSSELNVNALLLGDSALYLCASSPTPAYEQYFGPGTRLTVT.

This clone was observed a few times. The rearrangement links TRBV6-6 to TRBJ2-7, with a tentative D call TRBD2 (6 bases). Germline CDR1 and CDR2: MNHNY and SVGAGI (reference sequence). This CDR3 region has 15 residues. Trimming took 0 bases from V and 3 from J, leaving 12 bases between them. CDR3 coding DNA: TGTGCCAGCAGTTACTCAACCGGGACTGACTACGAGCAGTACTTC. Encoded protein: CASSYSTGTDYEQYF.

The gene calls are TRBV14 and TRBJ2-7; D is ambiguous. The CDR3 has 13 residues. With 0 bases removed from V and 5 bases from J, the gap between germline ends came to 8 bases. Germline CDR1 SGHDN, CDR2 FVKESK. CDR3 coding DNA: TGTGCCAGCAGCCAAGAGACACAGAACGAGCAGTACTTC. This encodes CASSQETQNEQYF.

V is TRBV5-1 and J is TRBJ2-3, with 11 bases lining up with TRBD2. V trimming: 2 bases; J trimming: 4 bases; junction bases outside the gene matches: 9. CDR1 and CDR2 from the germline V gene are SGHRS and YFSETQ. CDR3 size: 17 residues. CDR3 sequence: CASSLAGSGGGADTQYF. In DNA, the CDR3 is TGCGCCAGCAGCTTAGCGGGTAGCGGGGGGGGTGCAGATACGCAGTATTTT.

The rearrangement links TRBV15 to TRBJ1-1, with 7 bases that match TRBD1. From germline, CDR1 is LNHNV and CDR2 YYDKDF (reference sequence). The V and J ends lost 1 base and 1 base, in that order; junction bases with no gene match: 3. The length of the CDR3 is 15 residues. The CDR3 sequence is CATSRARQGNTEAFF. Written as DNA, the CDR3 is TGTGCCACCAGCAGAGCGAGACAGGGGAACACTGAAGCTTTCTTT.

The CDR3 protein is CASSQGHWAKNIQYF. CDR3 coding DNA: TGCGCCAGCAGCCAGGGCCATTGGGCCAAAAACATTCAGTACTTC. This chain joins TRBV4-3 and TRBJ2-4; D not resolved. The CDR3 extends over 15 amino acids. Trimming removed 3 bases at V and 1 base at J, with 10 bases between. CDR1 is LGHNA and CDR2 is YSLEER in the germline V gene.

This clone showed up just once. The chain couples TRBV6-5 to TRBJ2-7; no firm D call. CDR1 is MNHEY and CDR2 is SVGAGI in the germline V gene. The CDR3 is made up of 14 amino acids. V lost 0 bases and J 3 bases, leaving 9 bases between the germline ends. CDR3 sequence (DNA): TGTGCCAGCAGTTACTCTCGACGGTACTACGAGCAGTACTTC. This codes for CASSYSRRYYEQYF.

In the case of this clone: The identical CDR3 is also encoded by other nucleotide sequences in the sample. The V call is TRBV5-1, the J call TRBJ2-3; D unresolved. The CDR3 extends over 13 amino acids. Germline CDR1 reads SGHRS; CDR2 reads YFSETQ. V was pared by 0 bases and J by 1 base, with 3 bases between. CDR3 loop: CASSLGGTDTQYF. CDR3 DNA sequence: TGCGCCAGCAGCTTGGGAGGCACAGATACGCAGTATTTT.

This chain connects TRBV6-5 to TRBJ2-7; TRBD1 aligns across 10 bases. Germline lookup yields CDR1 MNHEY and CDR2 SVGAGI. V lost 4 bases to trimming and J lost 2 bases; unmatched junction nucleotides: 5. The CDR3 totals 15 residues. CDR3 sequence (DNA): TGTGCCAGCAGTTCCCCCGGGACAGGGGCCTACGAGCAGTACTTC. It codes for CASSSPGTGAYEQYF.

The chain recombines TRBV27 with TRBJ2-3, with TRBD2 matching over 14 bases. The length of the CDR3 is 18 residues. The germline CDR1 and CDR2 sequences are MNHEY and SMNVEV (reference sequence). V lost 0 bases, J lost 2 bases, and 4 bases stayed unmatched. This CDR3 reads CASSLSWTSGGLTDTQYF. Here the CDR3 DNA reads TGTGCCAGCAGTTTATCTTGGACTAGCGGGGGGCTCACAGATACGCAGTATTTT.

V and J are TRBV12-5 and TRBJ2-3; 8 positions match TRBD1. The CDR3 consists of 14 residues. CDR1 LGHNT and CDR2 FRNRAP come from the germline V gene. Germline trimming cut 0 bases from V and 4 bases from J; bases unmatched to any gene: 0. DNA for the CDR3: TGTGCTAGTGGTTTGGTACAGGGGGCAGATACGCAGTATTTT. This encodes CASGLVQGADTQYF.

The rearrangement uses TRBV5-6 and TRBJ2-2; 7 bases fit TRBD1. The V segment lost 4 bases and the J segment 7 bases; nucleotides outside the gene matches: 13. The CDR3 consists of 16 residues. Germline V gene data show CDR1 as SGHDT and CDR2 as YYEEEE. The CDR3 nucleotides are TGTGCCAGCAGCCTGGACACGGACAGGAAACGCGGGGAGCTGTTTTTT. Amino acid sequence: CASSLDTDRKRGELFF. Together with reference TRBV5-6 and TRBJ2-2, the CDR3 gives the full variable domain: DAGVTQSPTHLIKTRGQQVTLRCSPKSGHDTVSWYQQALGQGPQFIFQYYEEEERQRGNFPDRFSGHQFPNYSSELNVNALLLGDSALYLCASSLDTDRKRGELFFGEGSRLTVL.

This chain uses TRBV9 with TRBJ1-4, with TRBD1 as a possible D gene (5 bases). The CDR3 consists of 17 residues. The ends were cut back, 3 bases at V and 0 bases at J, with 15 bases in the middle. Germline V CDR1 and CDR2: SGDLS, YYNGEE. The CDR3: CASSGTGTPATNEKLFF. The CDR3 region has the DNA TGTGCCAGCAGCGGAACCGGGACTCCTGCAACTAATGAAAAACTGTTTTTT.

This chain links TRBV19 with TRBJ1-2; D remains ambiguous. The V gene's germline CDR1 is LNHDA and CDR2 SQIVND (reference sequence). The CDR3 is made up of 16 amino acids. With 5 bases removed from V and 1 base from J, the gap between germline ends came to 17 bases. CDR3 region: CASSPLYGDLNYGYTF. DNA of the CDR3: TGTGCCAGTAGTCCCCTATATGGGGATCTTAACTATGGCTACACCTTC.

The genes are TRBV7-9 and TRBJ2-1; D possibly corresponds to TRBD1 (6 bases). The germline V gene has CDR1 SEHNR and CDR2 FQNEAQ (reference sequence). The V end was cut by 5 bases, the J end by 5 bases, with 13 bases between. The CDR3 length is 14 residues. CDR3 nucleotides: TGTGCCAGCAGCCCAGGGACACATCACAATGAGCAGTTCTTC. Residues: CASSPGTHHNEQFF.

The chain joins TRBV6-1 to TRBJ1-2; D is possibly TRBD1 (5 bases). There are 14 residues in the CDR3. Trimming shortened V by 0 bases and J by 8 bases, and 13 bases separated the two germline ends. The germline V gene has CDR1 MNHNS and CDR2 SASEGT. The CDR3 is CASSEALAGRGYTF. The CDR3 DNA follows: TGTGCCAGCAGTGAAGCGCTGGCAGGGAGAGGCTACACCTTC.

V and J are TRBV18 and TRBJ1-1; the D gene is possibly TRBD1 (6 bases). The V end was cut by 0 bases, the J end by 0 bases, with 20 bases between. Germline lookup yields CDR1 KGHSH and CDR2 LQKENI. CDR3 length equals 19 residues. CDR3 DNA sequence: TGTGCCAGCTCACCACCTAAGGATTATCGGGGGCCCATGAACACTGAAGCTTTCTTT. It specifies CASSPPKDYRGPMNTEAFF. The full variable domain, rest sourced from reference TRBV18 and TRBJ1-1, is NAGVMQNPRHLVRRRGQEARLRCSPMKGHSHVYWYRQLPEEGLKFMVYLQKENIIDESGMPKERFSAEFPKEGPSILRIQQVVRGDSAAYFCASSPPKDYRGPMNTEAFFGQGTRLTVV.

The chain uses TRBV10-3 and TRBJ2-3; 11 bases are a match to TRBD2. The CDR3 is 16 amino acids. Trimming removed 0 bases from V and 2 bases from J; junction bases left unmatched: 1. Germline assignment: CDR1 ENHRY and CDR2 SYGVKD. The CDR3 reads CAISESSGGATDTQYF. CDR3 coding DNA: TGTGCCATCAGTGAGTCTAGCGGGGGGGCCACAGATACGCAGTATTTT.

The chain couples TRBV6-1 to TRBJ1-2; no firm D call. This CDR3 is built from 13 residues. Germline V gene data show CDR1 as MNHNS and CDR2 as SASEGT. V lost 3 bases to trimming and J lost 1 base, with 6 bases between them. DNA for the CDR3: TGTGCCAGCAGTGACCCGATTAACTATGGCTACACCTTC. It yields the protein CASSDPINYGYTF.

The V call is TRBV19, the J call TRBJ2-6; D uncertain. The CDR3 runs to 15 residues. Deletions cut 3 bases from V and 3 bases from J, with 9 bases between. The germline V gene has CDR1 LNHDA and CDR2 SQIVND (reference sequence). The CDR3 region is CASSMPPVGANVLTF. CDR3 nucleotide sequence: TGTGCCAGTAGTATGCCTCCCGTTGGGGCCAACGTCCTGACTTTC.

This rearrangement joins TRBV28 to TRBJ1-2; D gene unclear. The CDR3 has 11 residues. V was cut by 4 bases and J by 0 bases, with 0 bases left in between. Germline lookup yields CDR1 MDHEN and CDR2 SYDVKM. CDR3 nucleotides: TGTGCCAGCAGTTCTAACTATGGCTACACCTTC. This gives the protein CASSSNYGYTF.

V usage is TRBV10-3 and J usage is TRBJ1-5, with TRBD1 matching 7 bases. There are 19 residues in the CDR3. CDR1 ENHRY and CDR2 SYGVKD come from the germline V gene. Trimming cost V 6 bases and J 2 bases; bases outside gene matches: 19. The CDR3 DNA reads as TGTGCCATCAGCCGATCATTCATGGCCGACAGGGACCGCAATCAGCCCCAGCATTTT. It specifies CAISRSFMADRDRNQPQHF.

Only one count was recorded for this clone. The V and J genes are TRBV14 and TRBJ1-2, with D perhaps TRBD1 (5 bases). This CDR3 comprises 12 residues. Germline lookup yields CDR1 SGHDN and CDR2 FVKESK. V dropped 3 bases and J dropped 7 bases, with 9 bases sitting between them. The CDR3 sequence: CASSQAGVGYTF. The CDR3 DNA follows: TGTGCCAGCAGCCAGGCGGGGGTTGGCTACACCTTC. Supplemented by reference TRBV14 and TRBJ1-2, the full variable domain reads EAGVTQFPSHSVIEKGQTVTLRCDPISGHDNLYWYRRVMGKEIKFLLHFVKESKQDESGMPNNRFLAERTGGTYSTLKVQPAELEDSGVYFCASSQAGVGYTFGSGTRLTVV.

The CDR3 DNA follows: TGTGCCAGCAGCGTCCGGGACTTTAGCGAGCAGTACTTC. It yields the protein CASSVRDFSEQYF. J is TRBJ2-7 and V is TRBV7-6; maybe TRBD2 (6 bases). V was shortened by 5 bases and J by 6 bases, with 14 bases between the two germline ends. This CDR3 is 13 amino acids long. Germline values: CDR1 SGHVS, CDR2 FNYEAQ.

The V gene is TRBV4-1, the J gene TRBJ2-5; 10 positions match TRBD2. Germline CDR1 is MGHRA and CDR2 is YSYEKL. The CDR3 is 14 amino acids. V lost 2 bases, J lost 5 bases, and 2 bases stayed unmatched. CDR3 region: CASSQSSGSETQYF. DNA of the CDR3: TGCGCCAGCAGCCAATCTAGCGGGAGTGAGACCCAGTACTTC.

This chain links TRBV5-4 with TRBJ2-5, with 8 bases lining up with TRBD2. The trim removed 2 bases at V and 6 bases at J, leaving 12 bases unmatched. Per the germline V gene, CDR1 is SGHNT and CDR2 is YYREEE (reference sequence). This CDR3 spans 16 amino acids. CDR3 in amino acids: CASSFGGGTRGKTQYF. The CDR3 DNA reads TGTGCCAGCAGCTTCGGCGGGGGGACCCGTGGGAAGACCCAGTACTTC.